Following are 13 T cell receptor beta chains from one sample sequenced in a study of vaccination and CD4 T cells after COVID-19. An Oncomine TCR Beta short-read assay was used to sequence the DNA from cultured CD4+ T cells. TCRdb reanalysed the PCR reads using MiXCR and keeps one entry per CDR3 protein. Among several thousand distinct CDR3 sequences listed, roughly 39% were seen once. Noted treatment: approximately nine-day PBMC culture with coronavirus spike peptide pools or control peptides (ViraFEST assay). Gathered ahead of the COVID-19 pandemic (2011-2018) were the CD4+ T cells of the unexposed donor. Their target antigens are unknown. Sequenced material: CD4+ T cells from blood, cultured in vitro. The receptors stem from a human donor in good health.

The sample holds one count of this clonotype. The chain employs TRBV6-1 and TRBJ2-5; 9 bases map to TRBD1. CDR1 is MNHNS and CDR2 is SASEGT in the germline V gene. There are 17 residues in the CDR3. Trimming took 6 bases from V and 5 from J; bases not matched to a gene: 16. The CDR3 sequence: CASSPRQGGVSVETQYF. The CDR3 DNA is TGTGCCAGCAGCCCACGACAGGGGGGGGTTTCAGTGGAGACCCAGTACTTC.

V gene TRBV21-1 combines with J gene TRBJ2-7; the D segment call TRBD1 is taken from the table without a DNA check. TRBV21-1 is noted as a pseudogene. The CDR3 has 17 residues. CDR3 protein: CASIPGQDRWSSYEQYF. The CDR3 DNA sequence: TGTGCCAGCATTCCGGGACAGGATAGATGGAGCTCCTACGAGCAGTACTTC.

This clonotype has a handful of counts. J is TRBJ2-7 and V is TRBV5-1; D may be TRBD2 (6 bases). Germline V gene lookup returns CDR1 SGHRS and CDR2 YFSETQ. V lost 4 bases and J 0 bases, leaving 8 bases between the germline ends. The CDR3 is 13 residues long. The CDR3 nucleotides are TGCGCCAGCAGCCGGGAGACCTCCTACGAGCAGTACTTC. Translation gives CASSRETSYEQYF.

V usage is TRBV29-1 and J usage is TRBJ2-3; the match to TRBD1 covers 9 bases. This CDR3 comprises 14 residues. V dropped 8 bases and J dropped 6; count of bases not matched to a gene: 12. CDR1 is SQVTM, CDR2 ANQGSEA, per germline. CDR3 nucleotide sequence: TGCAGCTTAGGGACAGGGCCGGTCTGGGATACGCAGTATTTT. It encodes CSLGTGPVWDTQYF.

The chain links TRBV6-1 to TRBJ2-5; TRBD2 might be the D (5 bases). The CDR3 sequence is 14 residues long. Germline CDR1 reads MNHNS; CDR2 reads SASEGT. The V end lost 7 bases, the J end lost 2 bases, and 14 bases lay between the germline ends. CDR3 loop: CASTQLGGQETQYF. Here the CDR3 DNA reads TGTGCCAGCACCCAGCTTGGCGGGCAAGAGACCCAGTACTTC.

This chain uses TRBV6-1 with TRBJ2-5; no definite D call. CDR3 length: 11 residues. Trimming pared 2 bases from V and 5 bases from J, leaving 3 bases between. Per the germline V gene, CDR1 is MNHNS and CDR2 is SASEGT. The CDR3 bases are TGTGCCAGCAGTGAAAGGGAGACCCAGTACTTC. This sequence encodes CASSERETQYF.

This clonotype came up a few times. The chain carries TRBV10-3 and TRBJ1-1, with 9 bases matching TRBD1. Unmatched junction bases numbered 12, after V lost 5 bases and J lost 8 bases. The length of the CDR3 is 15 residues. Per the germline V gene, CDR1 is ENHRY and CDR2 is SYGVKD. CDR3 amino acids: CAISPGTGTTTEAFF. The CDR3 DNA is TGTGCCATCAGTCCCGGGACAGGGACAACCACCGAAGCTTTCTTT.

The rearrangement joins TRBV6-1 to TRBJ2-7; 8 nucleotides line up with TRBD1. J was trimmed by 2 bases and V by 5 bases; bases with no gene match: 8. The germline V gene encodes CDR1 MNHNS and CDR2 SASEGT. The CDR3 sequence is 15 residues long. CDR3 loop: CASSRGQGPPYEQYF. For the CDR3, the DNA is TGTGCCAGCAGTCGCGGACAGGGCCCGCCCTACGAGCAGTACTTC.

A few counts support this clonotype. The chain has TRBV7-2 and TRBJ1-1; 7 bases fit TRBD1. Germline trimming cut 5 bases from V and 3 bases from J; bases unmatched to any gene: 12. The germline CDR1 and CDR2 sequences are SGHTA and FQGNSA. The length of the CDR3 is 16 residues. CDR3 sequence: CASSIRQGRFHTEAFF. The CDR3 region has the DNA TGTGCCAGCAGCATAAGACAGGGTCGGTTTCACACTGAAGCTTTCTTT. Together with reference TRBV7-2 and TRBJ1-1, the CDR3 gives the full variable domain: GAGVSQSPSNKVTEKGKDVELRCDPISGHTALYWYRQSLGQGLEFLIYFQGNSAPDKSGLPSDRFSAERTGGSVSTLTIQRTQQEDSAVYLCASSIRQGRFHTEAFFGQGTRLTVV.

The chain uses TRBV6-1 and TRBJ1-2, with 7 bases matching TRBD1. This CDR3 is 13 amino acids long. Germline CDR1 reads MNHNS; CDR2 reads SASEGT. V lost 10 bases and J lost 9; bases outside the gene matches: 14. The CDR3 region is CATQPGAGGRYTF. In nucleotides, the CDR3 is TGTGCCACCCAACCCGGGGCAGGGGGACGCTACACCTTC.

To note about this clonotype: A read error may account for a junction end that differs from germline. The CDR3: CSASGGRGNQETQYF. The CDR3 DNA reads TGCAGCGCTAGCGGGGGCCGAGGAAACCAAGAGACCCAGTACTTC. The chain uses TRBV20-1 and TRBJ2-5, with TRBD2 identical over 10 bases. The CDR3 runs 15 residues. Germline CDR1 reads DFQATT; CDR2 reads SNEGSKA (reference sequence).

The chain links TRBV28 to TRBJ2-5, with 12 bases matching TRBD2. V shed 5 bases, J shed 0 bases, and the junction held 10 bases outside the gene matches. CDR1 MDHEN and CDR2 SYDVKM come from the germline V gene. CDR3 length: 18 amino acids. The CDR3 region has the DNA TGTGCCAGCAGTCTCGGCCTAGCGGGGGGGGTGTACCAAGAGACCCAGTACTTC. Translation gives CASSLGLAGGVYQETQYF.

The V and J genes are TRBV4-3 and TRBJ2-2, with D possibly called TRBD1 or TRBD2 (5 bases each). Germline V CDR1 and CDR2: LGHNA, YSLEER. The CDR3 is 14 residues long. V lost 1 base to trimming and J lost 6 bases, with 9 bases between them. This CDR3 is CASSQAVGAGELFF. CDR3 bases: TGCGCCAGCAGCCAAGCTGTGGGGGCCGGGGAGCTGTTTTTT.